Listed below are T cell receptor beta chains from one sample, sequenced in a study of T cells in Graves' hyperthyroidism and ophthalmopathy. TCRdb re-called the multiplex PCR reads with MiXCR, one entry per CDR3 protein. The data show under 450,000 distinct CDR3 sequences, with more than 15% seen just once and 13% to 15% held by the top ten. Source material: blood. The receptors stem from a woman aged 18-29 years with Graves' hyperthyroidism. The CDR3 runs from the conserved cysteine through the conserved F or W. The D gene is left open where the match is weak. Size values are once, few and many counts, or a class for expanded clones, and some rows have none.

j_gene | v_gene | d_gene | abundance | CDR3nt | CDR3aa
TRBJ2-1 | TRBV25-1 | NA | NA | TGTGCCAGCAGTGCAGACAGGATTAACTACAATGAGCAGTTCTTC | CASSADRINYNEQFF
TRBJ1-2 | TRBV5-1 | NA | many | TGCGCCAGCAGCTTGACCGGACGGCGCTATGGCTACACCTTC | CASSLTGRRYGYTF
TRBJ2-7 | TRBV5-1 | TRBD1 | many | TGCGCCAGCCAACCGACAGGGGGAACCTACGAGCAGTACTTC | CASQPTGGTYEQYF
TRBJ2-3 | TRBV10-1 | TRBD1 | NA | TGCGCCAGAAAATCTCAGGGGGCTCTAGATACGCAGTATTTT | CARKSQGALDTQYF
TRBJ1-2 | TRBV5-5 | TRBD1 | NA | TGTGCCAGCAACCTGCCCGACAGGGTGGTATATGGCTACACCTTC | CASNLPDRVVYGYTF
TRBJ1-5 | TRBV4-1 | NA | many | TGCGCCAGCAGCCAAGATGGGGGTTTGGGCAATCAGCCCCAGCATTTT | CASSQDGGLGNQPQHF
TRBJ1-5 | TRBV28 | TRBD1 | many | TGTGCCAGCGGGGACAGTAATCAGCCCCAGCATTTT | CASGDSNQPQHF
TRBJ1-1 | TRBV19 | NA | many | TGTGCCAGTAGTCCTGCGGGGGCTGACACTGAAGCTTTCTTT | CASSPAGADTEAFF
TRBJ1-3 | TRBV2 | TRBD1 | many | TGTGCCAGCAGTGTCGAGACAGGGGCTACTGGAAACACCATATATTTT | CASSVETGATGNTIYF
TRBJ2-3 | TRBV3-1 | NA | many | TGTGCCAGCAGCCAAGCCTGGAGCACAGATACGCAGTATTTT | CASSQAWSTDTQYF
TRBJ1-4 | TRBV2 | NA | NA | TGTGCCAGCAGTCCCGAGAGGGGTGAAAAACTGTTTTTT | CASSPERGEKLFF
TRBJ2-7 | TRBV5-1 | TRBD2 | many | TGCGCCAGCAGCTTGAAACCGGGACTAGCGTCCCCCTACGAGCAGTACTTC | CASSLKPGLASPYEQYF
TRBJ2-1 | TRBV9 | NA | NA | TGTGCCAGCAGCGTAGGGGTGGGGTTAGGGTCCTACAATGAGCAGTTCTTC | CASSVGVGLGSYNEQFF
TRBJ2-5 | TRBV7-3 | NA | many | TGTGCCAGCAGCCCGCAAGGGGGGGAGACCCAGTACTTC | CASSPQGGETQYF
TRBJ2-1 | TRBV15 | NA | many | TGTGCCACCAGCCCGCAGAGAGCCGGGAATGAGCAGTTCTTC | CATSPQRAGNEQFF
TRBJ2-7 | TRBV6-1 | TRBD1 | NA | TGTGCCAGCAGCTTCGACAGGGGGCGAGACGAGCAGTACTTC | CASSFDRGRDEQYF
TRBJ1-6 | TRBV11-2 | NA | many | TGTGCCTCGGAGGTATCCTATAATTCACCCCTCCACTTT | CASEVSYNSPLHF
TRBJ2-3 | TRBV20-1 | TRBD2 | NA | TGCAGTGCGGAAATAGCGGGGGGCGCAGATACGCAGTATTTT | CSAEIAGGADTQYF
TRBJ2-7 | TRBV6-1 | TRBD2 | few | TGTGCCAGCAGTGAAACTAGCGGGTCGTCCTACGAGCAGTACTTC | CASSETSGSSYEQYF
TRBJ2-7 | TRBV7-2 | NA | many | TGTGCCAGCAGCGGGGGATTTAAGGGCGAGCAGTACTTC | CASSGGFKGEQYF
TRBJ1-1 | TRBV2 | NA | many | TGTGCCAGCAGTGAAGGGGGGCTAGTTGGAGCTTTCTTT | CASSEGGLVGAFF
TRBJ1-2 | TRBV6-1 | TRBD1 | few | TGTGCCAGCCTCCGGGACAGGTCAAGATCTGGCTACACCTTC | CASLRDRSRSGYTF
TRBJ1-1 | TRBV12-3/TRBV12-4 | NA | many | TGTGCCAGCAGCCTACAGTTCCTTGAAGCTTTCTTT | CASSLQFLEAFF
TRBJ2-5 | TRBV28 | TRBD1 | NA | TGTGCCAGCAGTTTTTTAGGGACAGGACTGGAGACCCAGTACTTC | CASSFLGTGLETQYF
TRBJ2-5 | TRBV29-1 | TRBD1 | many | TGCAGCGTTGGTGGACAGGGGATGACCCAGTACTTC | CSVGGQGMTQYF
TRBJ2-1 | TRBV2 | NA | many | TGTGCCAGCGGACCAGAGGGGTCCCACAATGAGCAGTTCTTC | CASGPEGSHNEQFF
TRBJ2-7 | TRBV6-2/TRBV6-3 | NA | NA | TGTGCCAGCAGCGAGTCCCCCCTCTGGGGTTCCTACGAGCAGTACTTC | CASSESPLWGSYEQYF
TRBJ1-1 | TRBV7-2 | TRBD1 | many | TGTGCCAGCAGCTTGGGACAGCTTGAAGCTTTCTTT | CASSLGQLEAFF
TRBJ2-2 | TRBV20-1 | NA | few | TGCAGTGCTAGAGCTGTGGCCGGGGAGCTGTTTTTT | CSARAVAGELFF
TRBJ2-2 | TRBV4-2 | NA | NA | TGTGCCAGCAGCCAAGCGGCCTTTAACACCGGGGAGCTGTTTTTT | CASSQAAFNTGELFF
TRBJ1-1 | TRBV28 | NA | many | TGTGCCAGCAGTTTATTTTGGGAAATGGGCACTGAAGCTTTCTTT | CASSLFWEMGTEAFF
TRBJ1-1 | TRBV12-3/TRBV12-4 | NA | NA | TGTGCCAGCAGCCTTCTCGGGGCAGGCACTGAAGCTTTCTTT | CASSLLGAGTEAFF
TRBJ1-5 | TRBV28 | NA | many | TGTGCCAGCAGTCCCCGGAGGGGAGACCAGCCCCAGCATTTT | CASSPRRGDQPQHF
TRBJ1-2 | TRBV18 | NA | many | TGTGCCAGCTCAGAGACTTATGGCTACACCTTC | CASSETYGYTF
TRBJ2-3 | TRBV24-1 | TRBD2 | once | TGTGCCACTGGGCGGGGGGGCCCAGATACGCAGTATTTT | CATGRGGPDTQYF
TRBJ2-7 | TRBV19 | NA | few | TGTGCCAGTAGTATTGCGTTCCCTAACTACGAGCAGTACTTC | CASSIAFPNYEQYF
TRBJ2-7 | TRBV5-5 | NA | few | TGTGCCAGCAGCCGGAGGTTGGACTTCTCCTACGAGCAGTACTTC | CASSRRLDFSYEQYF
TRBJ1-1 | TRBV28 | NA | many | TGTGCCAGCAGTTTTTATCGGTGGGCTGAAGCTTTCTTT | CASSFYRWAEAFF
TRBJ1-2 | TRBV7-9 | NA | NA | TGTGCCAGCAGCTCAGGGAAGGGGTCGGGCTATGGCTACACCTTC | CASSSGKGSGYGYTF
TRBJ1-2 | TRBV27 | NA | few | TGTGCCAGCAGGAATATACAAAGGGGTGGCTACACCTTC | CASRNIQRGGYTF
TRBJ2-7 | TRBV10-3 | TRBD2 | NA | TGTGCCATCAGTGAGTCGCCTCCGGGACTAGCGGCTTCCGGCGAGCAGTACTTC | CAISESPPGLAASGEQYF
TRBJ1-1 | TRBV11-3 | NA | many | TGTGCCAGCAGCCTCGAGGGGAGGGCTGAAGCTTTCTTT | CASSLEGRAEAFF
TRBJ2-4 | TRBV20-1 | NA | many | TGCAGTGCAGATCGAGGAAATTGGGGCCAAAACATTCAGTACTTC | CSADRGNWGQNIQYF
TRBJ1-2 | TRBV18 | NA | many | TGTGCCAGTACCTCAGGCGGGATTGAGTATGGCTACACCTTC | CASTSGGIEYGYTF
TRBJ2-2 | TRBV12-3/TRBV12-4 | TRBD2 | many | TGTGCCAGCAGTTCCCGACTAGCAAGCGGGGAGCTGTTTTTT | CASSSRLASGELFF
TRBJ1-1 | TRBV20-1 | NA | many | TGCAGTGCCTCAAACCGGGCCCAGCGGGGTTCCACTGAAGCTTTCTTT | CSASNRAQRGSTEAFF
TRBJ2-7 | TRBV20-1 | TRBD2 | NA | TGCAGTGCCCCGGGTAGCGGGAACTACGAGCAGTACTTC | CSAPGSGNYEQYF
TRBJ1-1 | TRBV4-1 | NA | once | TGCGCCAGCAGCCAAGATTCGGGGGTGGCTGAAGCTTTCTTT | CASSQDSGVAEAFF